The entry below describes one T cell receptor (beta chain). No antigen is known for it. The data derive from a study of OX40 agonist ivuxolimab in advanced cancers. Study details: The dose of intravenous ivuxolimab that patients received every 2 weeks ranged from 0.01 to 10 mg/kg. Study-wide results and caveats: Expanded peripheral T cell antigen specificity was not determined. Fewer expanded clones were found on average in CD4+ than in CD8+ T cells. Clonal expansion was seen in CD4+ and CD8+ blood T cells by week 6 at 0.1 to 3.0 mg/kg.

The CDR3 contains 14 residues. Germline V CDR1 and CDR2: ENHRY, SYGVKD. V lost 6 bases, J lost 1 base, and 5 bases stayed unmatched. Produced via immunoSEQ multiplex PCR; TCRdb's table is partial and in-frame only. The sample lists 50,000 to 70,000 clones, approximately 87% occurring once. This sequence originates from an adult with an advanced solid tumor such as melanoma, head and neck, liver or kidney cancer. The chain carries TRBV10-3 and TRBJ2-7, with 8 bases that match TRBD1. This material consisted of CD4+ or CD8+ T cells sorted from blood, taken in a trial of the OX40 agonist ivuxolimab. CDR3 in DNA: TGTGCCATCAGACCGACAGGGGCGTCCTACGAGCAGTACTTC. It translates to CAIRPTGASYEQYF.